The T cell receptor (beta chain) described here comes from a study of blood T cell repertoires in COVID-19. The wider study: COVID-19 samples from acute and convalescent phases originated in the United States, Italy and Spain. The analysed material was cDNA or gDNA that came from T cells, B-cell-depleted T cells, or PBMCs.

From germline, CDR1 is KGHDR and CDR2 SFDVKD. After removal of 3 bases from V and 5 bases from J, the junction contained 7 bases not matched to a gene. This CDR3 comprises 17 residues. In the authors' workflow: By means of reference gene primer amplification, nucleated cell counts were estimated. Libraries were prepared by immunoSEQ multiplex PCR; TCRdb keeps only in-frame clonotypes and omits some of them. V and J calls and clone size come straight from that table; D and trimming were deduced from the DNA. Of around 200,000 clones in the sample, roughly 84% were seen once. What was sequenced was peripheral blood. The J gene is TRBJ2-5, the V gene TRBV24-1; 14 positions match TRBD2. This clonotype was sampled from an elderly woman with acute or convalescent COVID-19. The CDR3 loop reads CATSDGGTSGRRETQYF. CDR3 nucleotide sequence: TGTGCCACCAGTGATGGTGGGACTAGCGGGAGACGGGAGACCCAGTACTTC.